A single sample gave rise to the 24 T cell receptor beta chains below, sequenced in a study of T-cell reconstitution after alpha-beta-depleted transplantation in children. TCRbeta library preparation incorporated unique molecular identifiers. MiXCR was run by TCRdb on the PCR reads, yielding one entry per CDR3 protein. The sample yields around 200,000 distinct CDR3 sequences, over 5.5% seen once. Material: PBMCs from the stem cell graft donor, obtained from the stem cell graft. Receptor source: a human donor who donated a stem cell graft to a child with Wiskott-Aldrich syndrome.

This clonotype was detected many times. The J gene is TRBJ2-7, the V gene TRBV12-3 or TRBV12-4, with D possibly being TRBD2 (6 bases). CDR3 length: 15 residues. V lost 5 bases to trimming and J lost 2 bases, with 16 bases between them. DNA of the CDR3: TGTGCCAGCAGTCACCGGGGGAGCCTTACCTACGAGCAGTACTTC. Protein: CASSHRGSLTYEQYF.

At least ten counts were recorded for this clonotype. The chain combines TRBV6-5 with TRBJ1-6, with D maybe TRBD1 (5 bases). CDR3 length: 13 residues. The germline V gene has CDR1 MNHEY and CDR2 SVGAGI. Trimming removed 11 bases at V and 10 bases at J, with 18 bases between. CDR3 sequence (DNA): TGTGCCGCCGGGGAGGGGAGAGGATCACCCCTCCACTTT. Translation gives CAAGEGRGSPLHF.

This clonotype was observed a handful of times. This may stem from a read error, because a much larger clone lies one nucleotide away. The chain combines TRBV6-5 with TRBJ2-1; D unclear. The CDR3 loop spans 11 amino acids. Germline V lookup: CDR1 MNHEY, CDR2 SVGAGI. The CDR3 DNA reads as TGTTCCAGCAGTTACTCGTATGAGCAGTTCTTC. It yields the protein CSSSYSYEQFF.

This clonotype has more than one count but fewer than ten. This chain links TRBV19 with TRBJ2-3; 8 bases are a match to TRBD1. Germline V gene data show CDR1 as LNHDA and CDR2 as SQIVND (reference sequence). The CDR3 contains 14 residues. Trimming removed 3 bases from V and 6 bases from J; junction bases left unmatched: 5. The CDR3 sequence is CASSMYRGSDTQYF. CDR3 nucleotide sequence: TGTGCCAGTAGTATGTACAGGGGGAGCGATACGCAGTATTTT. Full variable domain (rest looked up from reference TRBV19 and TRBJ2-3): DGGITQSPKYLFRKEGQNVTLSCEQNLNHDAMYWYRQDPGQGLRLIYYSQIVNDFQKGDIAEGYSVSREKKESFPLTVTSAQKNPTAFYLCASSMYRGSDTQYFGPGTRLTVL.

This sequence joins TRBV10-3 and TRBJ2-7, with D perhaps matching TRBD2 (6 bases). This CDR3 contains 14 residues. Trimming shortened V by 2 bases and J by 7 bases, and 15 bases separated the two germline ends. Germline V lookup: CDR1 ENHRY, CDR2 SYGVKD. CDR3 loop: CAISELGRRGEQYF. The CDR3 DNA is TGTGCCATCAGTGAGCTGGGCCGTCGGGGGGAGCAGTACTTC.

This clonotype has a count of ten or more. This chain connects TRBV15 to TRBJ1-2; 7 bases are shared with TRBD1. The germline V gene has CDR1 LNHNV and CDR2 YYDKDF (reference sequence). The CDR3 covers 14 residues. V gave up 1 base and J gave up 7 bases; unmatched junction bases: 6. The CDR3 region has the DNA TGTGCCACCAGCAGAGCCCGGGACAGCAGTGGCTACACCTTC. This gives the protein CATSRARDSSGYTF.

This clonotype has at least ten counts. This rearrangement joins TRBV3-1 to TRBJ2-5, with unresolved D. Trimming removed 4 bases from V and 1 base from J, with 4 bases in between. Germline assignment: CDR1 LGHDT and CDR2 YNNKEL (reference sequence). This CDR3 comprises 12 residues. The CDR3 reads CASSRLQETQYF. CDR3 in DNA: TGTGCCAGCAGCCGCCTCCAAGAGACCCAGTACTTC.

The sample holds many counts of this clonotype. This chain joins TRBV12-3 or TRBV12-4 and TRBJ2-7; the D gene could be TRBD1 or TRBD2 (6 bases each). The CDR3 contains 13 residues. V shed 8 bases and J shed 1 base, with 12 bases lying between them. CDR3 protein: CASRGTSSYEQYF. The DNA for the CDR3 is TGTGCCAGCCGCGGGACATCTTCCTACGAGCAGTACTTC.

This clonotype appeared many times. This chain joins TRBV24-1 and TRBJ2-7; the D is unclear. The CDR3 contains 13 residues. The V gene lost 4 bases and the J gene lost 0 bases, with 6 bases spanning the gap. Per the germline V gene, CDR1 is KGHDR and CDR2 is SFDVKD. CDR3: CATSDPLSYEQYF. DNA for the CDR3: TGTGCCACCAGTGACCCCCTCTCCTACGAGCAGTACTTC.

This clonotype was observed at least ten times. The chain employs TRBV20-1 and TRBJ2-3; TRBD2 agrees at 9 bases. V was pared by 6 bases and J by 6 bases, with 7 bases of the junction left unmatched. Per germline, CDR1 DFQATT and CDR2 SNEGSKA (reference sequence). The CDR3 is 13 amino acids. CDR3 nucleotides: TGCAGTGCCGGACTAGCGAGGGCGGATACGCAGTATTTT. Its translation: CSAGLARADTQYF.

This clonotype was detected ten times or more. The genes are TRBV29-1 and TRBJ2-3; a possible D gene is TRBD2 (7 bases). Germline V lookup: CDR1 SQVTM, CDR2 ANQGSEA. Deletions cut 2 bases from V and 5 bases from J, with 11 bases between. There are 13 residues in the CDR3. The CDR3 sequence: CSVERGAEDTQYF. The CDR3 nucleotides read TGCAGCGTTGAACGGGGGGCGGAAGATACGCAGTATTTT.

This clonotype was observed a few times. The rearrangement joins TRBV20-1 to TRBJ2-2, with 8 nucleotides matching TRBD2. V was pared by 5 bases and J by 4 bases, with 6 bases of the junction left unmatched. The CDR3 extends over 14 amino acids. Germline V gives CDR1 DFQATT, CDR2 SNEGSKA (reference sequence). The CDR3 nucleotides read TGCAGTGCTGCACGGGGGGGATCCACCGGGGAGCTGTTTTTT. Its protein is CSAARGGSTGELFF.

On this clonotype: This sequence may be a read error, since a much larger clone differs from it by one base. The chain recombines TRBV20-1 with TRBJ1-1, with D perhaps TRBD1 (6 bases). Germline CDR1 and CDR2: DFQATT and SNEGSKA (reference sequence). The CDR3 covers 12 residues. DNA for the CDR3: TGCAGTGCTAGGCCCCGAGGAGGGGGAGCTTTATTT. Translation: CSARPRGGGALF.

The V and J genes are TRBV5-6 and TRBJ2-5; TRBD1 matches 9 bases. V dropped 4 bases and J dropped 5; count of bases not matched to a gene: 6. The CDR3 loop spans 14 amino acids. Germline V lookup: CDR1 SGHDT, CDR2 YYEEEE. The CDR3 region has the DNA TGTGCCAGCAGCCCCCTAGGGACAGGGGAGACCCAGTACTTC. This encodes CASSPLGTGETQYF.

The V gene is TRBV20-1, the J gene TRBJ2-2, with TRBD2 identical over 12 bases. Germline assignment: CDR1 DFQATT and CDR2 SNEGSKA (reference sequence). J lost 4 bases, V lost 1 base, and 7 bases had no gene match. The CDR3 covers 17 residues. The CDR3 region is CSARAPSGRGGTGELFF. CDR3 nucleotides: TGCAGTGCTAGAGCTCCTAGCGGGAGGGGAGGCACCGGGGAGCTGTTTTTT.

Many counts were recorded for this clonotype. The CDR3 bases are TGTGCCAGCTCACCTTTTAGCAATCAGCCCCAGCATTTT. Its protein product is CASSPFSNQPQHF. The V and J genes are TRBV18 and TRBJ1-5; D is unresolved. Trimming left V 3 bases short and J 0 bases short, with 3 bases between. The CDR3 sequence is 13 residues long. Germline assignment: CDR1 KGHSH and CDR2 LQKENI.

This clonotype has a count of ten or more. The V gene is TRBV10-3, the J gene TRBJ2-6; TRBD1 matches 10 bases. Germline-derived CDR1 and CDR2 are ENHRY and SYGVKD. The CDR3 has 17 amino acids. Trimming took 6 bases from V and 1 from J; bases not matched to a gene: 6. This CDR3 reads CAIRPGQGRSGANVLTF. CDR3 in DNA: TGTGCCATCAGACCGGGACAGGGGAGGTCTGGGGCCAACGTCCTGACTTTC.

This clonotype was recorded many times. CDR3 DNA sequence: TGTGCCAGCAGCCTACTAGCGGTGGTTTCGAATGAGCAGTTCTTC. The encoded protein is CASSLLAVVSNEQFF. V gene TRBV7-9 combines with J gene TRBJ2-1, with 8 bases that match TRBD2. J lost 7 bases, V lost 5 bases, and 10 bases had no gene match. Germline V gene sequence: CDR1 SEHNR, CDR2 FQNEAQ (reference sequence). The CDR3 has 15 amino acids. The whole variable domain, remainder taken from reference TRBV7-9 and TRBJ2-1, is DTGVSQNPRHKITKRGQNVTFRCDPISEHNRLYWYRQTLGQGPEFLTYFQNEAQLEKSRLLSDRFSAERPKGSFSTLEIQRTEQGDSAMYLCASSLLAVVSNEQFFGPGTRLTVL.

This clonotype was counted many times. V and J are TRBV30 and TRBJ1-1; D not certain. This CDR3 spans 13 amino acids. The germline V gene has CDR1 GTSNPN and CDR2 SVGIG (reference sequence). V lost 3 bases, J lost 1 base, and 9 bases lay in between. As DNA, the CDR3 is TGTGCCTGGAGCTTCTCTCAGAACACTGAAGCTTTCTTT. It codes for CAWSFSQNTEAFF.

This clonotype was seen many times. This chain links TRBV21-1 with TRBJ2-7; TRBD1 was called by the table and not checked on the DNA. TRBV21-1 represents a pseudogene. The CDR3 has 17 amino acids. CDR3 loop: CASSKVGRDRGPYEQYF. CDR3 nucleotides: TGTGCCAGCAGCAAAGTTGGGAGGGACAGGGGGCCCTACGAGCAGTACTTC.

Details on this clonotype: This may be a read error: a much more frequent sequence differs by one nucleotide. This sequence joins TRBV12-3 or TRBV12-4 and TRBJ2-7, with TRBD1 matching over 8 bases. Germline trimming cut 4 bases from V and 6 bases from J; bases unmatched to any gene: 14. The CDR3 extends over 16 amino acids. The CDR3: CASSSQGALGYTEQYF. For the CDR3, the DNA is TGTGCCAGCAGTTCCCAGGGGGCGCTTGGGTATACCGAGCAGTACTTC.

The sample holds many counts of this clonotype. CDR3 nucleotide sequence: TGCAGCGTCGATGGGGGAGACCTCTCCTACGAGCAGTACTTC. Protein sequence: CSVDGGDLSYEQYF. The J gene is TRBJ2-7, the V gene TRBV29-1; the D gene could be TRBD1 or TRBD2 (5 bases each). Germline V lookup: CDR1 SQVTM, CDR2 ANQGSEA. The V end lost 6 bases, the J end lost 0 bases, and 15 bases lay between the germline ends. This CDR3 is 14 amino acids long.

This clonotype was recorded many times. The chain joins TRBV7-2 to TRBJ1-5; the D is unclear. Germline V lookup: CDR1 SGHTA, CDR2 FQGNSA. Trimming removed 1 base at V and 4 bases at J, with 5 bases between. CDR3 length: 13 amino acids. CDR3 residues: CASSLGRNQPQHF. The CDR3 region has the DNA TGTGCCAGCAGCTTAGGTAGAAATCAGCCCCAGCATTTT. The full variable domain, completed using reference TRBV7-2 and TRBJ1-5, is GAGVSQSPSNKVTEKGKDVELRCDPISGHTALYWYRQSLGQGLEFLIYFQGNSAPDKSGLPSDRFSAERTGGSVSTLTIQRTQQEDSAVYLCASSLGRNQPQHFGDGTRLSIL.

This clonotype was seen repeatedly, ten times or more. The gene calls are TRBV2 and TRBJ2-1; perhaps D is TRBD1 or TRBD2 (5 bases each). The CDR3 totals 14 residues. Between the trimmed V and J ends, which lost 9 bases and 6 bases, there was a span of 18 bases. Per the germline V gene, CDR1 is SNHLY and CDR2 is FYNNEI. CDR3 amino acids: CASFRDLPLNEQFF. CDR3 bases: TGTGCCAGTTTCCGGGACCTTCCACTCAATGAGCAGTTCTTC.